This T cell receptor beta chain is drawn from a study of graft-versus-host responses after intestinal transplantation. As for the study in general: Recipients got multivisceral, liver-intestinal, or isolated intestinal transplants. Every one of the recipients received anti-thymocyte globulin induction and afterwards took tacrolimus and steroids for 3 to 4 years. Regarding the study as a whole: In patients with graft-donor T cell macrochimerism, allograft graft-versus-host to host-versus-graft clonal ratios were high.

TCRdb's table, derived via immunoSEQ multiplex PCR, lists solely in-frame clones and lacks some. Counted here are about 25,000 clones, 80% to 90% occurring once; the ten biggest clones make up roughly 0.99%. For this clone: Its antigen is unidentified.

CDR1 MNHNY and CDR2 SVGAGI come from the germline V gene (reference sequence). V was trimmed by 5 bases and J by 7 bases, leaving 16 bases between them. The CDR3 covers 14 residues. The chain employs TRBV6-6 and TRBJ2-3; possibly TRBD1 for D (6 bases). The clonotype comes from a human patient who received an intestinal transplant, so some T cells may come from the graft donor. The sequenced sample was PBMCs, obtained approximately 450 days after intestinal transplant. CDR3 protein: CASSADRKGHTQYF. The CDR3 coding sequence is TGTGCCAGCAGTGCCGACAGGAAGGGGCATACGCAGTATTTT.